Only one count was recorded for the clone carrying this T cell receptor beta chain. The data stem from a study of blood T cell dynamics during melanoma immunotherapy. Across the whole study: Standard first-line treatment here was pembrolizumab or nivolumab plus ipilimumab in metastatic melanoma.

Time point given: pre-treatment baseline. Samples come from before therapy and from week 3 after the first blockade cycle. Patients with prior systemic cancer treatment, concomitant immunosuppressants, or other active malignancies were excluded. Trimming pared 3 bases from V and 1 base from J, leaving 7 bases between. CDR3 length equals 14 residues. Germline V CDR1 and CDR2: MNHNS, SASEGT. Each bulk PBMC sample had roughly 400 ng DNA loaded. Sequencing used immunoSEQ multiplex PCR; TCRdb keeps in-frame clones, though not all of them. Of some 16,000 clones in the sample, roughly 84% were seen once. The chain is built from TRBV6-1 and TRBJ1-5; D may be TRBD1 (6 bases). The sample was blood, taken from a patient treated with checkpoint blockade. The TCR was taken from a human donor with melanoma. CDR3 nucleotide sequence: TGTGCCAGCAGTGACAGGGGAAGCAATCAGCCCCAGCATTTT. It codes for CASSDRGSNQPQHF.